The clone carrying this T cell receptor beta chain was seen a single time. The antigen remains undetermined. The entry originates in a study of cytomegalovirus exposure and HLA in healthy donors. Study-level findings and limits: HLA alleles were associated with some 16,000 TCR beta sequences in a later analysis at 0.05 false discovery rate. A later analysis linked a missense DCLRE1C variant to TCR beta V- and J-gene trimming. Most subjects had HLA-A and HLA-B alleles reportedly predicted accurately by TCR beta sequences.

Primers included in the PCR were 60 Vbeta and 13 Jbeta primers. Clones were read by immunoSEQ multiplex PCR, and TCRdb kept only the in-frame ones, dropping some. The sample lists about 180,000 clones, around 77% occurring once. This TCR came from a man aged 55 to 70 in good health and CMV-seronegative. Input material: PBMCs.

Written as DNA, the CDR3 is TGTGCCAGCAGCCCCGGTGAAGCGGGGATCGGAACCCAGTACTTC. Protein sequence: CASSPGEAGIGTQYF. The genes are TRBV6-5 and TRBJ2-5, with 7 positions matching TRBD2. Germline V gene data show CDR1 as MNHEY and CDR2 as SVGAGI. J lost 8 bases, V lost 6 bases, and 15 bases had no gene match. The CDR3 is 15 amino acids.